One and the same sample provided the 15 T cell receptor beta chains below, sequenced in a study of regulatory T cells in long-lasting Graves disease. Regarding time point: newly diagnosed GD, antithyroid drugs for less than 3 months. With RNA extracted from PBMCs as input, the TCR library was made. Construction of the TCR beta libraries employed iRepertoire HTBI primers in conjunction with Arm-PCR of CDR3 regions. MiXCR, run by TCRdb on the multiplex PCR reads, gives a single entry per CDR3 protein. The sample lists 400,000 to 500,000 distinct CDR3 sequences; around 17% were seen once. This same sample was also taken into another study, of T cells in Graves' hyperthyroidism and ophthalmopathy.

The source was peripheral blood mononuclear cells (PBMCs), collected at new diagnosis, from a patient treated with antithyroid drugs. The receptors were sampled from a young woman with Graves disease.

The CDR3 reads CAISEAGGSGETQYF. In nucleotides, the CDR3 is TGTGCCATCAGCGAGGCCGGGGGTAGCGGGGAGACCCAGTACTTC. V is TRBV10-3 and J is TRBJ2-5, with 7 bases lining up with TRBD2. The V and J ends lost 6 bases and 5 bases, in that order; junction bases with no gene match: 12. Per germline, CDR1 ENHRY and CDR2 SYGVKD. CDR3 size: 15 residues.

This clonotype was counted ten times or more. The chain joins TRBV7-2 to TRBJ2-3, with D perhaps TRBD1 (6 bases). In germline, CDR1 is SGHTA, CDR2 FQGNSA. The CDR3 extends over 17 amino acids. V lost 1 base and J lost 2, with 16 bases in between. CDR3 sequence: CASSLGPGQYITDTQYF. Here the CDR3 DNA reads TGTGCCAGCAGCTTAGGGCCCGGACAGTATATCACAGATACGCAGTATTTT.

V and J are TRBV14 and TRBJ1-4; TRBD1 is a possible D gene (5 bases). V lost 9 bases, J lost 3 bases, and 11 bases lay in between. The CDR3 consists of 13 residues. Germline V CDR1 and CDR2: SGHDN, FVKESK. The CDR3 loop is CASNRQSNEKLFF. The CDR3 nucleotides are TGTGCCAGTAACAGACAGTCTAATGAAAAACTGTTTTTT.

V gene TRBV29-1 combines with J gene TRBJ2-2, with 9 nucleotides matching TRBD1. Germline V CDR1 and CDR2: SQVTM, ANQGSEA. CDR3 length: 17 residues. V dropped 5 bases and J dropped 7; count of bases not matched to a gene: 17. CDR3 region: CSVLSPGTGNSGGELFF. The CDR3 DNA follows: TGCAGCGTTCTATCCCCCGGGACAGGGAACAGTGGCGGGGAGCTGTTTTTT.

This clonotype has only a few counts. The rearrangement uses TRBV6-2 or TRBV6-3 and TRBJ2-7, with D possibly matching TRBD2 (8 bases). There are 13 residues in the CDR3. Trimming took off 10 bases at V and 9 bases at J, with 22 bases between the two ends. Per germline, CDR1 MNHEY and CDR2 SVGEGT. CDR3 DNA sequence: TGTGCCAACCACAGGGGACTAGGAGGCGGGCAGTACTTC. The encoded protein is CANHRGLGGGQYF.

This clonotype appeared a few times. CDR3 in amino acids: CASSQDVRPGGTEAFF. CDR3 sequence (DNA): TGTGCCAGCAGCCAAGATGTCCGGCCAGGGGGGACTGAAGCTTTCTTT. This chain links TRBV4-2 with TRBJ1-1; TRBD1 matches 7 bases. The CDR3 sequence is 16 residues long. The V gene's germline CDR1 is LGHNA and CDR2 YNFKEQ. Unmatched junction bases numbered 9, after V lost 0 bases and J lost 5 bases.

This clonotype was detected a few times. This chain joins TRBV6-2 or TRBV6-3 and TRBJ1-1, with 7 bases lining up with TRBD1. The V segment lost 4 bases and the J segment 7 bases; nucleotides outside the gene matches: 12. From germline, CDR1 is MNHEY and CDR2 SVGEGT. CDR3 length equals 15 residues. CDR3 protein: CASSSTTGPGFEAFF. The CDR3 coding sequence is TGTGCCAGCAGTTCGACGACAGGGCCGGGGTTTGAAGCTTTCTTT.

This clonotype was found many times. This chain joins TRBV6-1 and TRBJ2-7; 8 bases align to TRBD2. The V and J ends lost 6 bases and 6 bases, in that order; junction bases with no gene match: 10. This CDR3 has 14 amino acids. Germline V gene sequence: CDR1 MNHNS, CDR2 SASEGT. The CDR3 DNA is TGTGCCAGCAGCCCCGGGAGGGATCGATCCGAGCAGTACTTC. Translating it yields CASSPGRDRSEQYF.

V gene TRBV27 combines with J gene TRBJ1-6; D gene uncertain. V was clipped by 2 bases and J by 1 base, with 18 bases between them. Per the germline V gene, CDR1 is MNHEY and CDR2 is SMNVEV (reference sequence). CDR3 size: 19 residues. The CDR3 DNA follows: TGTGCCAGCAGTTTAGGAACCGGGAGAAGTGGGTCCTATAATTCACCCCTCCACTTT. Protein product: CASSLGTGRSGSYNSPLHF.

This clonotype was counted at least ten times. The chain combines TRBV7-2 with TRBJ2-3, with D hard to call. Trimming took 5 bases from V and 5 from J, leaving 17 bases between them. Germline V gene lookup returns CDR1 SGHTA and CDR2 FQGNSA. The CDR3 contains 15 residues. CDR3: CASSRSQTNEDTQYF. The CDR3 bases are TGTGCCAGCAGCCGATCGCAGACAAATGAAGATACGCAGTATTTT.

V gene TRBV5-1 combines with J gene TRBJ1-1; no reliable D call. Germline V gene lookup returns CDR1 SGHRS and CDR2 YFSETQ. The CDR3 loop spans 14 amino acids. V lost 3 bases, J lost 1 base, and 10 bases lay in between. CDR3 sequence reads: CASSSPHKNTEAFF. Here the CDR3 DNA reads TGCGCCAGCAGCTCACCACATAAGAACACTGAAGCTTTCTTT.

This clonotype was counted only a few times. This chain links TRBV6-2 or TRBV6-3 with TRBJ1-2; D ambiguous. The CDR3 length is 15 residues. CDR1 and CDR2 (germline): MNHEY, SVGEGT. V was cut by 5 bases and J by 1 base, with 14 bases left in between. CDR3 residues: CASSEDGQINYGYTF. For the CDR3, the DNA is TGTGCCAGCAGTGAGGACGGGCAGATTAACTATGGCTACACCTTC.

This clonotype occurred a few times. The gene calls are TRBV19 and TRBJ2-5; 7 nucleotides line up with TRBD1. The trim removed 9 bases at V and 2 bases at J, leaving 9 bases unmatched. The CDR3 sequence is 14 residues long. Germline CDR1 LNHDA, CDR2 SQIVND (reference sequence). CDR3 coding DNA: TGTGCCAGCCGCCGGGACAGTGGGCAAGAGACCCAGTACTTC. It codes for CASRRDSGQETQYF.

Only a few counts were recorded for this clonotype. This chain links TRBV5-1 with TRBJ2-7; D perhaps matches TRBD2 (5 bases). The CDR3 loop spans 14 amino acids. Deletions cut 3 bases from V and 0 bases from J, with 10 bases between. Germline V gene lookup returns CDR1 SGHRS and CDR2 YFSETQ. The chain's CDR3 is CASSSLGSSYEQYF. The CDR3 DNA follows: TGCGCCAGCAGCTCTTTGGGGAGCTCCTACGAGCAGTACTTC.

The chain joins TRBV12-3 or TRBV12-4 to TRBJ1-3, with a weak D call TRBD1 (5 bases). Between the trimmed V and J ends, which lost 6 bases and 4 bases, there was a span of 13 bases. The CDR3 sequence is 14 residues long. In DNA form, the CDR3 reads TGTGCCAGCAGCGCTGTGGGGGAGGGAAACACCATATATTTT. Residues: CASSAVGEGNTIYF.